The 9 T cell receptor beta chains reported below all come from one sample, sequenced in a study of shared clonotypes between healthy human individuals. Generated by immunoSEQ multiplex PCR, the TCRdb table keeps only in-frame clones and is missing some. Counted here are about 2.3 million clones, more than 80% occurring once; the ten biggest clones make up 0.39%. Sequenced: naive CD4+ T cells from PBMCs. Described subset: CD45RA+ positively selected. The receptors derive from a man younger than 35 in good health. Some clones in this sample may be carry-over from other donors' samples.

The chain is built from TRBV29-1 and TRBJ2-3; D call uncertain. Trimming took 0 bases from V and 2 from J, leaving 3 bases between them. Germline CDR1 and CDR2: SQVTM and ANQGSEA. The CDR3 loop spans 12 amino acids. Written as DNA, the CDR3 is TGCAGCGTTGAAGAGGCCACAGATACGCAGTATTTT. Protein product: CSVEEATDTQYF.

The rearrangement joins TRBV5-1 to TRBJ2-6; 11 nucleotides agree with TRBD1. The CDR3 contains 15 residues. With 2 bases clipped from V and 7 bases from J, the junction kept 2 bases outside the gene matches. Germline V gene data show CDR1 as SGHRS and CDR2 as YFSETQ. In DNA form, the CDR3 reads TGCGCCAGCAGCTTCGGGACAGGGGGAGCCAACGTCCTGACTTTC. As protein: CASSFGTGGANVLTF.

This chain joins TRBV11-2 and TRBJ2-7; TRBD2 is a possible D gene (5 bases). The CDR3 covers 15 residues. Germline loops: CDR1 SGHAT, CDR2 FQNNGV. V was shortened by 1 base and J by 4 bases, with 14 bases between the two germline ends. The CDR3 here is CASSLGAGSAYEQYF. The CDR3 DNA reads as TGTGCCAGCAGCTTAGGTGCGGGTTCGGCTTACGAGCAGTACTTC.

This clone was observed a handful of times. Different DNA sequences within this sample yield the same CDR3. V gene TRBV5-1 combines with J gene TRBJ2-5, with D perhaps given as TRBD1 or TRBD2 (5 bases each). The CDR3 has 14 residues. The germline V gene has CDR1 SGHRS and CDR2 YFSETQ. With 2 bases removed from V and 1 base from J, the gap between germline ends came to 9 bases. The CDR3 here is CASSLSGTQETQYF. CDR3 nucleotide sequence: TGCGCCAGCAGCTTATCCGGGACCCAAGAGACCCAGTACTTC.

CDR3 region: CASSGEGAYGYTF. The CDR3 bases are TGTGCCAGCAGTGGAGAAGGGGCCTATGGCTACACCTTC. The genes are TRBV2 and TRBJ1-2; possibly TRBD1 for D (5 bases). CDR1 and CDR2 from the germline V gene are SNHLY and FYNNEI. This CDR3 comprises 13 residues. Trimming left V 4 bases short and J 4 bases short, with 10 bases between. Variable domain in full (rest from reference TRBV2 and TRBJ1-2): EPEVTQTPSHQVTQMGQEVILRCVPISNHLYFYWYRQILGQKVEFLVSFYNNEISEKSEIFDDQFSVERPDGSNFTLKIRSTKLEDSAMYFCASSGEGAYGYTFGSGTRLTVV.

In regard to this clone: The same CDR3 is also encoded by other DNA sequences in this sample. The J gene is TRBJ1-4, the V gene TRBV19; D unresolved. Germline CDR1 reads LNHDA; CDR2 reads SQIVND (reference sequence). Trimming shortened V by 6 bases and J by 8 bases, and 7 bases separated the two germline ends. This CDR3 is 11 amino acids long. CDR3 sequence (DNA): TGTGCCAGTAGCATGGGGGAAAAACTGTTTTTT. This sequence encodes CASSMGEKLFF.

The rearrangement joins TRBV29-1 to TRBJ2-2; D is undetermined. Trimming pared 7 bases from V and 3 bases from J, leaving 9 bases between. CDR1 is SQVTM, CDR2 ANQGSEA, per germline. The CDR3 runs 12 residues. The CDR3 sequence is CSAGRHTGELFF. In DNA, the CDR3 is TGCAGCGCCGGACGGCACACCGGGGAGCTGTTTTTT.

The rearrangement joins TRBV5-1 to TRBJ1-2, with D possibly being TRBD1 (5 bases). This CDR3 is 15 amino acids long. Trimming took 4 bases from V and 3 from J, leaving 16 bases between them. CDR1 and CDR2 from the germline V gene are SGHRS and YFSETQ. The CDR3 nucleotides read TGCGCCAGCAGCCCCCCGCGGGGGGAAGACTATGGCTACACCTTC. Translating gives CASSPPRGEDYGYTF.

The rearrangement links TRBV5-4 to TRBJ2-5; TRBD2 aligns across 10 bases. The CDR3 is 16 residues long. The germline CDR1 and CDR2 sequences are SGHNT and YYREEE (reference sequence). V shed 4 bases, J shed 3 bases, and the junction held 9 bases outside the gene matches. The CDR3 is CASSPGGTSVEETQYF. For the CDR3, the DNA is TGTGCCAGCAGCCCCGGGGGGACTAGCGTCGAAGAGACCCAGTACTTC. Full variable domain (rest looked up from reference TRBV5-4 and TRBJ2-5): ETGVTQSPTHLIKTRGQQVTLRCSSQSGHNTVSWYQQALGQGPQFIFQYYREEENGRGNFPPRFSGLQFPNYSSELNVNALELDDSALYLCASSPGGTSVEETQYFGPGTRLLVL.